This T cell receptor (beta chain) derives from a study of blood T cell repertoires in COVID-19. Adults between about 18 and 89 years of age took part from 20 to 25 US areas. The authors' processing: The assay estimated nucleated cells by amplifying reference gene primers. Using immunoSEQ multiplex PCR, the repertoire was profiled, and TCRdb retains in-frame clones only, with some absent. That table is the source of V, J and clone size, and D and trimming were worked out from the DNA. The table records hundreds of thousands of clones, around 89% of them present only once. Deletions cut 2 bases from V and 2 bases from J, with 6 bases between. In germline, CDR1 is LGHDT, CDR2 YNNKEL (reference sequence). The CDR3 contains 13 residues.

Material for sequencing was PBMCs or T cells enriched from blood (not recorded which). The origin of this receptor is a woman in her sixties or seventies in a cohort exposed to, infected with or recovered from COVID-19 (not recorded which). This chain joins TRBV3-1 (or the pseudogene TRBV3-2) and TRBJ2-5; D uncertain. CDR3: CASSQTAQETQYF. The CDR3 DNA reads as TGTGCCAGCAGCCAAACAGCTCAAGAGACCCAGTACTTC.